This T cell receptor (beta chain) came from a study of blood T cell repertoires in COVID-19. Study details: Samples of COVID-19 (acute and convalescent) were obtained from the United States, Italy and Spain. T cells, B-cell-depleted T cells, or PBMCs provided the cDNA or gDNA that served as material.

In the authors' methods: Amplification from reference gene primers served as the basis for estimated nucleated cell counts. Measured with immunoSEQ multiplex PCR; TCRdb has only the in-frame clones, and not every one. V and J calls and clone size are those listed in that table; D and trimming were worked out from the DNA. The sample records about 48,000 clones, over 70% being singletons. Looked up from germline, CDR1 is WNHNN and CDR2 is SYGVQD (reference sequence). J lost 7 bases, V lost 4 bases, and 2 bases had no gene match. The CDR3 runs to 13 residues. Sequencing input: peripheral blood. This receptor was identified in a human donor in a cohort sampled during active COVID-19. V gene TRBV10-1 combines with J gene TRBJ2-1; 9 nucleotides match TRBD2. CDR3 protein: CASSGTSVNEQFF. The CDR3 bases are TGCGCCAGCAGTGGGACTAGCGTGAATGAGCAGTTCTTC.